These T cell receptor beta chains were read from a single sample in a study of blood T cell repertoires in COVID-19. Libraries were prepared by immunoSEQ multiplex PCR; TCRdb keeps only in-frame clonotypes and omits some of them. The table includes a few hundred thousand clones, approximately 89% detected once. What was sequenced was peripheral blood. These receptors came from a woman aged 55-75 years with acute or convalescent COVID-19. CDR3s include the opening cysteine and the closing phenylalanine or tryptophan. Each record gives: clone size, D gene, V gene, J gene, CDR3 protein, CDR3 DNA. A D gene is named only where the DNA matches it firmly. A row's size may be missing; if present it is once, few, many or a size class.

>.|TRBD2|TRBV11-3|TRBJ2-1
CASKASSGMGDEQFF
TGTGCCAGCAAGGCCTCTAGCGGGATGGGCGATGAGCAGTTCTTC
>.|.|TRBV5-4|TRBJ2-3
CASSGGLLATDTQYF
TGTGCCAGCAGCGGTGGACTGTTAGCTACAGATACGCAGTATTTT
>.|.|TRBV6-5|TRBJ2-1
CASSYLGSSSDEQFF
TGTGCCAGCAGTTACCTCGGGTCATCATCAGATGAGCAGTTCTTC
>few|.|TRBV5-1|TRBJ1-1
CASSPGWAMNTEAFF
TGCGCCAGCAGCCCTGGGTGGGCAATGAACACTGAAGCTTTCTTT
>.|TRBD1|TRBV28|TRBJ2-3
CASRPAPGGKMDTQYF
TGTGCCAGCAGGCCGGCCCCAGGGGGTAAGATGGATACGCAGTATTTT
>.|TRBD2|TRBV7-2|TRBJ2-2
CASSARGGGSGELFF
TGTGCCAGCAGCGCCCGGGGGGGCGGGTCCGGGGAGCTGTTTTTT
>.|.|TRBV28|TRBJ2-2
CASSGSGTFFTGELFF
TGTGCCAGCAGTGGCTCCGGGACTTTCTTCACCGGGGAGCTGTTTTTT
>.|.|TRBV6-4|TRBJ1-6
CASLYRGGYSPLHF
TGTGCCAGCCTATATAGAGGGGGATATTCACCCCTCCACTTT
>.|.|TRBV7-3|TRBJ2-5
CASSPRYQETQYF
TGTGCCAGCAGCCCCCGGTACCAAGAGACCCAGTACTTC
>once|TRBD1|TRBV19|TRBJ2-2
CASSPGQGGTGELFF
TGTGCCAGTAGTCCGGGACAGGGGGGAACCGGGGAGCTGTTTTTT
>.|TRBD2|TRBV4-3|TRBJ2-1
CASSQDMAGGRSYNEQFF
TGCGCCAGCAGCCAAGATATGGCGGGAGGCCGCTCCTACAATGAGCAGTTCTTC
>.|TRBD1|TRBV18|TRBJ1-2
CASSPQGRRNYGYTF
TGTGCCAGCTCCCCACAGGGGAGGCGTAACTATGGCTACACCTTC
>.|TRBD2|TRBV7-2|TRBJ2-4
CASSLDLGTREYF
TGTGCCAGCAGCTTAGATCTAGGGACTAGGGAGTACTTC
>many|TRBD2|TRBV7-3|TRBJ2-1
CASSLGTSGGWNEQFF
TGTGCCAGCAGCTTAGGGACTAGCGGGGGGTGGAATGAGCAGTTCTTC
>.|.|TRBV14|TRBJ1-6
CASSQDLGFSPLHF
TGTGCCAGCAGCCAAGATCTGGGCTTTTCACCCCTCCACTTT
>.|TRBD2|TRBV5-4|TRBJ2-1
CASSLVATGTSMNEQFF
TGTGCCAGCAGCTTGGTGGCAACCGGGACTAGCATGAATGAGCAGTTCTTC
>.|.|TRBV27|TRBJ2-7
CASSSWTFPQNEQYF
TGTGCCAGCAGTTCCTGGACTTTCCCCCAAAACGAGCAGTACTTC
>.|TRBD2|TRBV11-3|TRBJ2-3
CASSLSGGAADTQYF
TGTGCCAGCAGCCTCAGCGGGGGGGCAGCAGATACGCAGTATTTT